The 25 T cell receptor beta chains below all came from one sample that was sequenced in a study of blood T cell repertoires in COVID-19 (dated by TCRdb to the early 2020s). The library was produced with the immunoSEQ multiplex PCR assay. TCRdb re-hosts the immuneACCESS table, in-frame sequences only. Its copies lack some clones; in the studies checked, an unresolved V gene accounts for under half of them, and the cause for the rest is not known. The sample includes approximately 250,000 clones, with almost 85% observed a single time. The ten biggest clones cover under 5% of the sample. The sample consisted of peripheral blood. The receptors were gathered from a man between 50 and 59 years old with acute or convalescent COVID-19.

This chain links TRBV28 with TRBJ1-1; perhaps TRBD1 as D (6 bases). V lost 4 bases, J lost 0 bases, and 12 bases lay in between. The germline V gene encodes CDR1 MDHEN and CDR2 SYDVKM. The CDR3 has 15 residues. The CDR3, as DNA: TGTGCCAGCAGTTCCCCCGGGACAATGAACACTGAAGCTTTCTTT. It codes for CASSSPGTMNTEAFF.

CDR3 loop: CASGLTQGQTQYF. In DNA, the CDR3 is TGTGCTAGTGGTTTGACACAGGGGCAGACCCAGTACTTC. V is TRBV12-5 and J is TRBJ2-5; 7 bases agree with TRBD1. This CDR3 region has 13 residues. The V segment lost 2 bases and the J segment 6 bases; nucleotides outside the gene matches: 3. Germline assignment: CDR1 LGHNT and CDR2 FRNRAP.

The chain links TRBV7-6 to TRBJ2-5; 7 bases map to TRBD2. Germline V CDR1 and CDR2: SGHVS, FNYEAQ. CDR3 length: 15 residues. With 4 bases clipped from V and 0 bases from J, the junction kept 5 bases outside the gene matches. The CDR3: CASSSKRDHQETQYF. CDR3 coding DNA: TGTGCCAGCAGCTCGAAGCGGGACCACCAAGAGACCCAGTACTTC.

The V call is TRBV4-2, the J call TRBJ1-3; D gene uncertain. The V end was cut by 0 bases, the J end by 0 bases, with 6 bases between. The CDR3 contains 15 residues. Germline V gives CDR1 LGHNA, CDR2 YNFKEQ. The CDR3 DNA is TGTGCCAGCAGCCAAGACGTTTTCTCTGGAAACACCATATATTTT. Residues: CASSQDVFSGNTIYF.

The chain links TRBV5-1 to TRBJ1-4; D call uncertain. Looked up from germline, CDR1 is SGHRS and CDR2 is YFSETQ. V lost 4 bases and J lost 8, with 12 bases in between. This CDR3 is built from 13 residues. CDR3 nucleotide sequence: TGCGCCAGCAGCATGCCTAACCGGGAAAAACTGTTTTTT. This gives the protein CASSMPNREKLFF.

This clone was detected only once. This chain connects TRBV14 to TRBJ1-2; TRBD1 is a possible D gene (6 bases). Deletions cut 5 bases from V and 3 bases from J, with 10 bases between. CDR3 length: 13 residues. Germline V gene lookup returns CDR1 SGHDN and CDR2 FVKESK. The CDR3 coding sequence is TGTGCCAGCAGCGAGGACAGCTACTATGGCTACACCTTC. As protein: CASSEDSYYGYTF.

The chain is built from TRBV19 and TRBJ2-5, with 7 bases aligning to TRBD1. The CDR3 runs 15 residues. Losses at the gene ends were 6 bases for V and 3 bases for J; bases not matched to a gene: 10. Per germline, CDR1 LNHDA and CDR2 SQIVND (reference sequence). The CDR3 sequence is CASSAYTGVEETQYF. CDR3 DNA: TGTGCCAGTAGCGCCTACACAGGGGTTGAAGAGACCCAGTACTTC.

This clone was detected once. The rearrangement joins TRBV6-5 to TRBJ2-1; the match to TRBD2 covers 9 bases. The CDR3 length is 14 residues. The ends lost 8 bases at V and 6 bases at J; junction bases unmatched: 8. Germline V lookup: CDR1 MNHEY, CDR2 SVGAGI. The CDR3, as DNA: TGTGCCAGCTGGGCGGGGGGGCCCCCCAATGAGCAGTTCTTC. It is translated as CASWAGGPPNEQFF.

The rearrangement joins TRBV28 to TRBJ1-5, with D unclear. The V and J ends lost 2 bases and 3 bases respectively, with 8 bases between them. The length of the CDR3 is 14 residues. Germline V gene sequence: CDR1 MDHEN, CDR2 SYDVKM. The CDR3 protein is CASSLKPFNQPQHF. The CDR3 DNA sequence: TGTGCCAGCAGTTTAAAGCCGTTCAATCAGCCCCAGCATTTT.

The chain is built from TRBV29-1 and TRBJ2-7; D is unresolved. The V end was cut by 6 bases, the J end by 1 base, with 13 bases between. There are 13 residues in the CDR3. Germline CDR1 is SQVTM and CDR2 is ANQGSEA. Here the CDR3 reads CSVTLGGSYEQYF. The CDR3 nucleotides are TGCAGCGTGACTCTCGGTGGGTCCTACGAGCAGTACTTC.

V and J are TRBV9 and TRBJ2-7; TRBD2 is a possible D gene (5 bases). The CDR3 has 12 residues. V was shortened by 0 bases and J by 11 bases, with 12 bases between the two germline ends. Germline-derived CDR1 and CDR2 are SGDLS and YYNGEE. Written as DNA, the CDR3 is TGTGCCAGCAGCGTAGTAGAGGACGGGAAGTACTTC. The encoded protein is CASSVVEDGKYF.

This clone was detected once. J is TRBJ2-2 and V is TRBV30, with TRBD2 matching over 8 bases. CDR1 GTSNPN and CDR2 SVGIG come from the germline V gene (reference sequence). The CDR3 is made up of 15 amino acids. V dropped 3 bases and J dropped 0; count of bases not matched to a gene: 3. The CDR3 loop is CAWRLAGTNTGELFF. Written as DNA, the CDR3 is TGTGCCTGGAGATTAGCGGGGACGAACACCGGGGAGCTGTTTTTT.

CDR3 in amino acids: CASSPSDNSPLHF. The CDR3 bases are TGTGCCAGCTCACCATCGGATAATTCACCCCTCCACTTT. V and J are TRBV18 and TRBJ1-6, with D unclear. CDR3 length: 13 residues. The ends were cut back, 2 bases at V and 5 bases at J, with 4 bases in the middle. The germline gives CDR1 KGHSH, CDR2 LQKENI. Full variable domain (remainder filled in from reference TRBV18 and TRBJ1-6): NAGVMQNPRHLVRRRGQEARLRCSPMKGHSHVYWYRQLPEEGLKFMVYLQKENIIDESGMPKERFSAEFPKEGPSILRIQQVVRGDSAAYFCASSPSDNSPLHFGNGTRLTVT.

The chain employs TRBV7-9 and TRBJ1-4, with 7 bases fitting TRBD1. Germline CDR1 and CDR2: SEHNR and FQNEAQ (reference sequence). Germline trimming cut 4 bases from V and 8 bases from J; bases unmatched to any gene: 7. CDR3 length: 14 amino acids. The CDR3 here is CASSSRQGEEKLFF. The CDR3 DNA reads as TGTGCCAGCAGCTCGAGGCAGGGGGAAGAAAAACTGTTTTTT.

This sequence joins TRBV7-2 and TRBJ1-2; D ambiguous. V lost 7 bases and J 1 base, leaving 16 bases between the germline ends. From germline, CDR1 is SGHTA and CDR2 FQGNSA. The CDR3 consists of 15 residues. DNA for the CDR3: TGTGCCAGCACCCCGACCGACCGACTTAACTATGGCTACACCTTC. This codes for CASTPTDRLNYGYTF.

The sample holds many counts of this clone. The chain carries TRBV5-1 and TRBJ1-1; D remains ambiguous. The CDR3 has 15 amino acids. Deletions cut 0 bases from V and 0 bases from J, with 9 bases between. The germline V gene encodes CDR1 SGHRS and CDR2 YFSETQ. CDR3 bases: TGCGCCAGCAGCTTGGCGGCAGGATTGAACACTGAAGCTTTCTTT. Residues: CASSLAAGLNTEAFF. Together with reference TRBV5-1 and TRBJ1-1, the CDR3 gives the full variable domain: KAGVTQTPRYLIKTRGQQVTLSCSPISGHRSVSWYQQTPGQGLQFLFEYFSETQRNKGNFPGRFSGRQFSNSRSEMNVSTLELGDSALYLCASSLAAGLNTEAFFGQGTRLTVV.

V gene TRBV2 combines with J gene TRBJ2-7, with a tentative D call TRBD1 (6 bases). The V end was cut by 7 bases, the J end by 2 bases, with 12 bases between. The length of the CDR3 is 13 residues. CDR1 and CDR2 (germline): SNHLY, FYNNEI. CDR3 nucleotide sequence: TGTGCCAGCATACCAGGGGATACCTACGAGCAGTACTTC. Protein: CASIPGDTYEQYF.

The rearrangement links TRBV9 to TRBJ1-6; D is possibly TRBD1 (5 bases). This CDR3 is 15 amino acids long. CDR1 is SGDLS, CDR2 YYNGEE, per germline. V was pared by 3 bases and J by 6 bases, with 13 bases between. CDR3 nucleotide sequence: TGTGCCAGCAGCGAAACCCAGGGTTCTAATTCACCCCTCCACTTT. Amino acid sequence: CASSETQGSNSPLHF.

The chain is built from TRBV24-1 and TRBJ1-2; 7 bases match TRBD1. The CDR3 contains 13 residues. V trimming: 7 bases; J trimming: 4 bases; junction bases outside the gene matches: 5. CDR1 and CDR2 (germline): KGHDR, SFDVKD. CDR3 sequence reads: CATRDRDSYGYTF. The CDR3 nucleotides are TGTGCCACCAGGGACCGGGACAGCTATGGCTACACCTTC.

The chain uses TRBV6-1 and TRBJ1-6; possible D gene TRBD1, 6 bases. The V gene lost 4 bases and the J gene lost 0 bases, with 13 bases spanning the gap. Germline V CDR1 and CDR2: MNHNS, SASEGT. The length of the CDR3 is 17 residues. The chain's CDR3 is CASSANRANSYNSPLHF. The CDR3 DNA is TGTGCCAGCAGTGCTAACAGGGCGAACTCCTATAATTCACCCCTCCACTTT.

The CDR3 is CASSLGQGINQPQHF. In nucleotides, the CDR3 is TGTGCCAGCAGTCTGGGACAGGGGATCAATCAGCCCCAGCATTTT. The gene calls are TRBV28 and TRBJ1-5, with 10 bases identical to TRBD1. The J segment lost 3 bases and the V segment lost 5 bases, leaving 4 bases of the junction unmatched. The germline V gene encodes CDR1 MDHEN and CDR2 SYDVKM. CDR3 length: 15 amino acids.

V and J are TRBV3-1 (or the pseudogene TRBV3-2) and TRBJ1-4; 7 nucleotides align to TRBD1. Germline V CDR1 and CDR2: LGHDT, YNNKEL (reference sequence). The CDR3 extends over 19 amino acids. With 0 bases clipped from V and 5 bases from J, the junction kept 15 bases outside the gene matches. The CDR3 DNA reads TGTGCCAGCAGCCAAGATTATGGGACAGATCTTTCGGCCAATGAAAAACTGTTTTTT. This translates into CASSQDYGTDLSANEKLFF.

This chain uses TRBV7-3 with TRBJ1-6; possibly TRBD1 for D (6 bases). CDR1 and CDR2 from the germline V gene are SGHTA and FQGTGA. This CDR3 region has 14 residues. V was shortened by 4 bases and J by 5 bases, with 9 bases between the two germline ends. CDR3 loop: CASSSGQHNSPLHF. CDR3 bases: TGTGCCAGCAGCTCAGGACAGCATAATTCACCCCTCCACTTT. The full variable domain, completed using reference TRBV7-3 and TRBJ1-6, is GAGVSQTPSNKVTEKGKYVELRCDPISGHTALYWYRQSLGQGPEFLIYFQGTGAADDSGLPNDRFFAVRPEGSVSTLKIQRTERGDSAVYLCASSSGQHNSPLHFGNGTRLTVT.

The rearrangement joins TRBV5-1 to TRBJ1-5; D unresolved. Germline-derived CDR1 and CDR2 are SGHRS and YFSETQ. The CDR3 contains 15 residues. The V end was cut by 2 bases, the J end by 0 bases, with 9 bases between. The CDR3 DNA sequence: TGCGCCAGCAGCTTCATGGGAGGTAGCAATCAGCCCCAGCATTTT. This encodes CASSFMGGSNQPQHF.

This rearrangement joins TRBV5-1 to TRBJ2-3, with 8 bases lining up with TRBD1. Germline CDR1 SGHRS, CDR2 YFSETQ. CDR3 size: 16 residues. V lost 3 bases, J lost 4 bases, and 10 bases stayed unmatched. CDR3 sequence reads: CASSSIGQGGADTQYF. CDR3 bases: TGCGCCAGCAGCTCGATTGGACAGGGAGGCGCAGATACGCAGTATTTT.